This T cell receptor beta chain was profiled in a study of shared clonotypes between healthy human individuals. In the original processing: ImmunoSEQ sequences covered only the junction and lacked quality scores; filtering therefore differed. Only in-frame clones appear in the TCRdb table, and some are missing; sequencing was by immunoSEQ multiplex PCR. V, J and clone size are taken as reported in that table, and D and trimming were inferred from the DNA itself. Among roughly 2 million clones listed, about 95% were seen once. The CDR3 has 13 amino acids. V lost 7 bases to trimming and J lost 4 bases, with 13 bases between them. Germline CDR1 reads MNHEY; CDR2 reads SVGAGI. Naive-designated CD8 cells lacked CD45RO, were positively enriched for CCR7, and omitted terminally differentiated effector memory CD45RA+ cells.

The receptor was derived from a man between 18 and 29 years old in good health. The sequencing sample was made of naive CD8+ T cells sorted from blood. The chain joins TRBV6-5 to TRBJ1-1; weak D call: TRBD1 (6 bases). The DNA of the CDR3 is TGTGCCAGCACGGGACAAGGGGGCACTGAAGCTTTCTTT. As protein: CASTGQGGTEAFF.